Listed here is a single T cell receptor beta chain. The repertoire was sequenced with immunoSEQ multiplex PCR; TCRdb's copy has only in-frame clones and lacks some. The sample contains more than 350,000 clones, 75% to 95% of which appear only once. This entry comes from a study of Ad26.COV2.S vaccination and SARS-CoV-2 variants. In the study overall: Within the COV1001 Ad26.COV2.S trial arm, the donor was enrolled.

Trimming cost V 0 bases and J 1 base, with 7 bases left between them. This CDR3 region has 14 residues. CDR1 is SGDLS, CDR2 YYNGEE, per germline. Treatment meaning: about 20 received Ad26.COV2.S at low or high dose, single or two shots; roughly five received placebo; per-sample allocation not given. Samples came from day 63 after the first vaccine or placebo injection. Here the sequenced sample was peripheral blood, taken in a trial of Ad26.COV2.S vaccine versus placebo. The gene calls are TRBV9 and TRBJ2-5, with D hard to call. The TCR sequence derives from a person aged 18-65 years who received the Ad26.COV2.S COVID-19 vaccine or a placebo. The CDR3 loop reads CASSVGPGQETQYF. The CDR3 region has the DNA TGTGCCAGCAGCGTAGGCCCGGGCCAAGAGACCCAGTACTTC.